This T cell receptor beta chain was retrieved from a study of blood T cell repertoires in COVID-19. Study-level background: The United States, Italy and Spain supplied acute and convalescent COVID-19 samples. PBMCs, B-cell-depleted T cells, or T cells were the source of the cDNA or gDNA that made up the material.

The table lists this clone with a few counts. V lost 8 bases and J 3 bases, leaving 17 bases between the germline ends. This CDR3 region has 14 residues. The germline V gene encodes CDR1 SEHNR and CDR2 FQNEAQ (reference sequence). Methods used by the authors: Amplification of reference gene primers provided the estimated nucleated cell counts. Profiling relied on immunoSEQ multiplex PCR, and the TCRdb table lists in-frame clones only, not all of them. V and J calls and clone size are as listed in that table; D and trimming were resolved from the DNA. The data hold about 94,000 clones, with over 70% observed a single time.

The receptor was derived from a human donor in a cohort sampled during active COVID-19. The J gene is TRBJ2-7, the V gene TRBV7-9; the D gene is possibly TRBD2 (6 bases). Sequencing was performed on peripheral blood. In nucleotides, the CDR3 is TGTGCCAGCGGGAAGGAGGGCTCCCACTACGAGCAGTACTTC. Protein: CASGKEGSHYEQYF.